These 31 T cell receptor beta chains were sequenced from one sample in a study of beta chain features in type 1 diabetes. General study results and limits: Within each of all four CD4+ subsets, Type 1 diabetes patients had TCRB CDR3s that were moderately but significantly shorter.

Since all of the isolated RNA was reverse transcribed, expressed TCRB transcripts were what got sequenced. Data came from immunoSEQ multiplex PCR; TCRdb stores just in-frame clones and leaves some out. This sample carries hundreds of thousands of clones, around 15% of them seen once, and the ten largest clones take just under 0.04%. Their specific antigens are unknown. The sample taken for sequencing was naive CD4+ T cells from blood. Receptors originate from a man aged 18 to 29 with type 1 diabetes.

This clone was counted a few times. The rearrangement links TRBV4-3 to TRBJ2-3; D ambiguous. This CDR3 contains 12 residues. Germline V lookup: CDR1 LGHNA, CDR2 YSLEER. V lost 3 bases, J lost 0 bases, and 1 base lay in between. For the CDR3, the DNA is TGCGCCAGCAGCCACAGCACAGATACGCAGTATTTT. Translation gives CASSHSTDTQYF.

The chain carries TRBV5-6 and TRBJ1-1, with D possibly matching TRBD1 (6 bases). Germline CDR1 is SGHDT and CDR2 is YYEEEE. CDR3 size: 14 residues. Trimming took 4 bases from V and 3 from J, leaving 13 bases between them. The CDR3 sequence: CASSIITGYTEAFF. As DNA, the CDR3 is TGTGCCAGCAGCATTATTACAGGGTACACTGAAGCTTTCTTT.

This clone was counted between two and nine times. The chain carries TRBV6-1 and TRBJ1-2; 7 positions agree with TRBD1. The CDR3 is 14 amino acids. Germline loops: CDR1 MNHNS, CDR2 SASEGT. Losses at the gene ends were 10 bases for V and 8 bases for J; bases not matched to a gene: 16. The CDR3 reads CATTRDRAPGGYTF. The CDR3 DNA follows: TGTGCCACCACTCGAGACAGGGCCCCTGGGGGCTACACCTTC.

The genes are TRBV2 and TRBJ1-2; D is ambiguous. Per the germline V gene, CDR1 is SNHLY and CDR2 is FYNNEI. CDR3 length: 12 amino acids. With 10 bases removed from V and 8 bases from J, the gap between germline ends came to 17 bases. CDR3 DNA: TGTGCCACACCCGTAGTACGAGAAGGCTACACCTTC. Encoded protein: CATPVVREGYTF.

The chain links TRBV7-9 to TRBJ1-5, with D tentatively TRBD1 (6 bases). The V gene lost 5 bases and the J gene lost 4 bases, with 24 bases spanning the gap. The CDR3 has 18 amino acids. Germline values: CDR1 SEHNR, CDR2 FQNEAQ (reference sequence). The CDR3 is CASSPADSPPHGNQPQHF. The CDR3 region has the DNA TGTGCCAGCAGCCCCGCGGACAGTCCTCCCCATGGGAATCAGCCCCAGCATTTT.

This clone was counted between two and nine times. The chain combines TRBV10-3 with TRBJ1-4, with a weak D call TRBD1 (5 bases). The CDR3 contains 16 residues. V dropped 0 bases and J dropped 7 bases, with 15 bases sitting between them. Germline loops: CDR1 ENHRY, CDR2 SYGVKD. In DNA form, the CDR3 reads TGTGCCATCAGTGAGTCGGACATAGTTGGGGGTGAAAAACTGTTTTTT. This codes for CAISESDIVGGEKLFF.

The chain has TRBV6-6 and TRBJ2-5, with TRBD2 identical over 9 bases. The CDR3 extends over 16 amino acids. Germline values: CDR1 MNHNY, CDR2 SVGAGI (reference sequence). After removal of 6 bases from V and 5 bases from J, the junction contained 13 bases not matched to a gene. DNA for the CDR3: TGTGCCAGCAGGGACACCGGGACTAGCCCTTCTGAGACCCAGTACTTC. It codes for CASRDTGTSPSETQYF.

This clone came up a few times. This rearrangement joins TRBV29-1 to TRBJ1-1; TRBD1 is a possible D gene (5 bases). The V end lost 6 bases, the J end lost 0 bases, and 11 bases lay between the germline ends. Germline V gene data show CDR1 as SQVTM and CDR2 as ANQGSEA. The CDR3 consists of 13 residues. The CDR3: CSVLGRLNTEAFF. Here the CDR3 DNA reads TGCAGCGTCCTGGGACGGCTGAACACTGAAGCTTTCTTT.

This clone was counted a few times. The chain joins TRBV29-1 to TRBJ2-6; D unresolved. Trimming cost V 4 bases and J 1 base, with 8 bases left between them. The length of the CDR3 is 14 residues. CDR1 and CDR2 from the germline V gene are SQVTM and ANQGSEA. DNA for the CDR3: TGCAGCGTTGTATCGGGTTCTGGGGCCAACGTCCTGACTTTC. Translated, it gives CSVVSGSGANVLTF. Combining the CDR3 with reference TRBV29-1 and TRBJ2-6 gives the whole variable domain SAVISQKPSRDICQRGTSLTIQCQVDSQVTMMFWYRQQPGQSLTLIATANQGSEATYESGFVIDKFPISRPNLTFSTLTVSNMSPEDSSIYLCSVVSGSGANVLTFGAGSRLTVL.

The chain combines TRBV5-6 with TRBJ2-4, with TRBD2 matching 8 bases. The CDR3 contains 17 residues. V gave up 2 bases and J gave up 1 base; unmatched junction bases: 8. Germline V gene lookup returns CDR1 SGHDT and CDR2 YYEEEE. The CDR3 here is CASSFPAGGAAKNIQYF. The DNA for the CDR3 is TGTGCCAGCAGCTTTCCGGCGGGAGGTGCGGCCAAAAACATTCAGTACTTC.

This clone was detected only a few times. The chain uses TRBV2 and TRBJ1-6; 10 bases are shared with TRBD1. The CDR3 totals 18 residues. V dropped 6 bases and J dropped 8; count of bases not matched to a gene: 16. Germline V gives CDR1 SNHLY, CDR2 FYNNEI. The CDR3 nucleotides are TGTGCCAGCAGGCGTCAACTGGACAGGGGGATTTGGGATTCACCCCTCCACTTT. Translated, it gives CASRRQLDRGIWDSPLHF.

This chain uses TRBV2 with TRBJ2-2; 7 bases map to TRBD1. Germline assignment: CDR1 SNHLY and CDR2 FYNNEI. Trimming took 7 bases from V and 5 from J; bases not matched to a gene: 13. The CDR3 is made up of 16 amino acids. CDR3 sequence (DNA): TGTGCCAGCACGTTTAGAACAGGGGATATGACCGGGGAGCTGTTTTTT. It translates to CASTFRTGDMTGELFF. Drawing the rest from reference TRBV2 and TRBJ2-2, the complete variable domain is EPEVTQTPSHQVTQMGQEVILRCVPISNHLYFYWYRQILGQKVEFLVSFYNNEISEKSEIFDDQFSVERPDGSNFTLKIRSTKLEDSAMYFCASTFRTGDMTGELFFGEGSRLTVL.

The chain carries TRBV18 and TRBJ2-3, with 11 bases lining up with TRBD2. The length of the CDR3 is 18 residues. Looked up from germline, CDR1 is KGHSH and CDR2 is LQKENI. V dropped 0 bases and J dropped 0; count of bases not matched to a gene: 5. The CDR3 DNA reads TGTGCCAGCTCACCACCTTCCCTAGCGGGGGGTAGCACAGATACGCAGTATTTT. Its protein product is CASSPPSLAGGSTDTQYF.

This clone has more than one count but fewer than ten. For the CDR3, the DNA is TGTGCCAGCAGTGATTTGGGGACTAGCGGGAGTTACGAGCAGTACTTC. Amino acid sequence: CASSDLGTSGSYEQYF. V is TRBV25-1 and J is TRBJ2-7, with 14 nucleotides matching TRBD2. Trimming removed 3 bases from V and 4 bases from J; junction bases left unmatched: 5. Germline loops: CDR1 MGHDK, CDR2 SYGVNS. CDR3 length: 16 residues.

This clone appeared a few times. The chain carries TRBV6-5 and TRBJ2-1; 9 bases line up with TRBD2. CDR1 is MNHEY, CDR2 SVGAGI, per germline. CDR3 length: 15 residues. The trim removed 6 bases at V and 1 base at J, leaving 4 bases unmatched. The CDR3, as DNA: TGTGCCAGCAGGGGAGCGGGAGGTTCCTACAATGAGCAGTTCTTC. This encodes CASRGAGGSYNEQFF.

The CDR3 region is CASSPPPGLAALYEQYF. CDR3 sequence (DNA): TGTGCCAGCTCACCCCCACCGGGACTAGCGGCCCTCTACGAGCAGTACTTC. The rearrangement links TRBV18 to TRBJ2-7, with 11 bases matching TRBD2. From germline, CDR1 is KGHSH and CDR2 LQKENI. The CDR3 is made up of 17 amino acids. V trimming: 3 bases; J trimming: 3 bases; junction bases outside the gene matches: 10. Based on the CDR3 plus reference TRBV18 and TRBJ2-7, the full variable domain is NAGVMQNPRHLVRRRGQEARLRCSPMKGHSHVYWYRQLPEEGLKFMVYLQKENIIDESGMPKERFSAEFPKEGPSILRIQQVVRGDSAAYFCASSPPPGLAALYEQYFGPGTRLTVT.

The V and J genes are TRBV4-2 and TRBJ2-3; 7 bases fit TRBD2. CDR1 is LGHNA, CDR2 YNFKEQ, per germline. This CDR3 comprises 16 residues. V lost 3 bases, J lost 2 bases, and 8 bases stayed unmatched. The CDR3 spells CASSQAGGSTTDTQYF. In DNA form, the CDR3 reads TGTGCCAGCAGCCAGGCCGGGGGGTCAACCACAGATACGCAGTATTTT.

This chain's CDR3 is CSVVLRLGLPGELFF. The CDR3 DNA reads as TGCAGCGTTGTCCTGAGGCTAGGCCTGCCCGGGGAGCTGTTTTTT. The genes are TRBV29-1 and TRBJ2-2; the D is unclear. CDR3 length: 15 amino acids. CDR1 and CDR2 from the germline V gene are SQVTM and ANQGSEA. V was clipped by 4 bases and J by 6 bases, with 18 bases between them.

This chain connects TRBV15 to TRBJ2-7; D uncertain. Trimming removed 1 base from V and 1 base from J, with 14 bases in between. CDR3 size: 16 residues. Per the germline V gene, CDR1 is LNHNV and CDR2 is YYDKDF (reference sequence). CDR3 protein: CATSRASSLGSYEQYF. CDR3 DNA: TGTGCCACCAGCAGAGCGTCCTCGCTGGGGTCCTACGAGCAGTACTTC.

This clone was counted a few times. V gene TRBV9 combines with J gene TRBJ2-5; D unresolved. V lost 0 bases and J lost 5, with 8 bases in between. Germline V gene sequence: CDR1 SGDLS, CDR2 YYNGEE. The CDR3 runs to 13 residues. The CDR3 loop is CASSVATVETQYF. CDR3 DNA: TGTGCCAGCAGCGTAGCTACGGTGGAGACCCAGTACTTC.

The chain employs TRBV5-4 and TRBJ2-1; 7 bases map to TRBD1. The CDR3 loop spans 14 amino acids. Germline lookup yields CDR1 SGHNT and CDR2 YYREEE (reference sequence). V was clipped by 4 bases and J by 2 bases; unmatched bases: 3. The CDR3 region is CASSRGGTYNEQFF. In DNA, the CDR3 is TGTGCCAGCAGCAGAGGGGGCACCTACAATGAGCAGTTCTTC.

This clone was seen only a few times. The J gene is TRBJ2-3, the V gene TRBV7-2; TRBD2 matches at 7 bases. V dropped 5 bases and J dropped 3; count of bases not matched to a gene: 5. The CDR3 totals 14 residues. Germline V gene lookup returns CDR1 SGHTA and CDR2 FQGNSA. The CDR3 DNA reads as TGTGCCAGCAGCCCCGGACTAGTGACAGATACGCAGTATTTT. Translating it yields CASSPGLVTDTQYF. Filled out from reference TRBV7-2 and TRBJ2-3, the complete variable domain reads GAGVSQSPSNKVTEKGKDVELRCDPISGHTALYWYRQSLGQGLEFLIYFQGNSAPDKSGLPSDRFSAERTGGSVSTLTIQRTQQEDSAVYLCASSPGLVTDTQYFGPGTRLTVL.

This clone has only a few counts. Other DNA variants within this sample encode the same CDR3. CDR3 sequence (DNA): TGTGCCAGCAGTGCGAGGGAGCAGCCCCAGCATTTT. Translated, it gives CASSAREQPQHF. V is TRBV2 and J is TRBJ1-5; no clear D gene. Trimming removed 4 bases at V and 7 bases at J, with 8 bases between. This CDR3 is built from 12 residues. Germline V gene lookup returns CDR1 SNHLY and CDR2 FYNNEI.

This clone has more than one count but fewer than ten. The same CDR3 also results from other DNA sequences found in this sample. This chain connects TRBV15 to TRBJ2-1; no reliable D call. Germline lookup yields CDR1 LNHNV and CDR2 YYDKDF (reference sequence). The V gene lost 4 bases and the J gene lost 2 bases, with 0 bases spanning the gap. The CDR3 has 11 residues. CDR3 in DNA: TGTGCCACCAGCACCTACAATGAGCAGTTCTTC. Translation gives CATSTYNEQFF.

This clone was observed a handful of times. The chain joins TRBV27 to TRBJ1-1, with a possible D match to TRBD1 (6 bases). V dropped 2 bases and J dropped 5 bases, with 30 bases sitting between them. Germline V CDR1 and CDR2: MNHEY, SMNVEV (reference sequence). The CDR3 covers 20 residues. CDR3 amino acids: CASSLERSGRLGGAGTEAFF. For the CDR3, the DNA is TGTGCCAGCAGTTTAGAAAGGTCCGGACGGTTGGGGGGGGCCGGGACTGAAGCTTTCTTT.

This chain uses TRBV18 with TRBJ2-5; no definite D call. Trimming cost V 5 bases and J 5 bases, with 21 bases left between them. This CDR3 contains 16 residues. Germline CDR1 and CDR2: KGHSH and LQKENI. CDR3: CASSSTGPGLEETQYF. The CDR3 nucleotides are TGTGCCAGCTCATCAACCGGGCCGGGTTTGGAGGAGACCCAGTACTTC.

This clone was found a few times. The chain employs TRBV27 and TRBJ1-4; TRBD1 is a possible D gene (6 bases). The germline V and J ends were trimmed by 9 bases and 7 bases, with 15 bases remaining between them. This CDR3 is built from 13 residues. Germline V lookup: CDR1 MNHEY, CDR2 SMNVEV (reference sequence). CDR3 residues: CASDEGETEKLFF. CDR3 nucleotides: TGTGCCAGTGACGAGGGGGAGACTGAAAAACTGTTTTTT. Full variable domain (rest looked up from reference TRBV27 and TRBJ1-4): EAQVTQNPRYLITVTGKKLTVTCSQNMNHEYMSWYRQDPGLGLRQIYYSMNVEVTDKGDVPEGYKVSRKEKRNFPLILESPSPNQTSLYFCASDEGETEKLFFGSGTQLSVL.

This clone turned up a few times. The chain employs TRBV7-2 and TRBJ2-3; 9 nucleotides match TRBD2. V gave up 3 bases and J gave up 0 bases; unmatched junction bases: 4. Germline values: CDR1 SGHTA, CDR2 FQGNSA. The CDR3 extends over 16 amino acids. CDR3 amino acids: CASSFLLAGSTDTQYF. For the CDR3, the DNA is TGTGCCAGCAGCTTCCTGCTAGCGGGGAGCACAGATACGCAGTATTTT. Combining the CDR3 with reference TRBV7-2 and TRBJ2-3 gives the whole variable domain GAGVSQSPSNKVTEKGKDVELRCDPISGHTALYWYRQSLGQGLEFLIYFQGNSAPDKSGLPSDRFSAERTGGSVSTLTIQRTQQEDSAVYLCASSFLLAGSTDTQYFGPGTRLTVL.

This clone was seen a handful of times. Other DNA sequences from this sample encode an identical CDR3 as well. The chain links TRBV29-1 to TRBJ2-5; 11 bases are a match to TRBD2. Looked up from germline, CDR1 is SQVTM and CDR2 is ANQGSEA. Trimming removed 6 bases from V and 5 bases from J; junction bases left unmatched: 2. The CDR3 runs to 12 residues. The CDR3 protein is CSVLAGEETQYF. The CDR3 DNA reads TGCAGCGTACTAGCGGGGGAGGAGACCCAGTACTTC.

The genes are TRBV13 and TRBJ2-3; D is unclear. V lost 5 bases and J lost 4, with 4 bases in between. Germline loops: CDR1 PRHDT, CDR2 FYEKMQ (reference sequence). This CDR3 region has 11 residues. The CDR3 is CASSRSDTQYF. Here the CDR3 DNA reads TGTGCCAGCAGCCGGTCAGATACGCAGTATTTT. Full variable domain (missing parts from reference TRBV13 and TRBJ2-3): AAGVIQSPRHLIKEKRETATLKCYPIPRHDTVYWYQQGPGQDPQFLISFYEKMQSDKGSIPDRFSAQQFSDYHSELNMSSLELGDSALYFCASSRSDTQYFGPGTRLTVL.

This clone was seen only a few times. V usage is TRBV7-9 and J usage is TRBJ2-7; D uncertain. Trimming cost V 5 bases and J 9 bases, with 11 bases left between them. CDR1 SEHNR and CDR2 FQNEAQ come from the germline V gene (reference sequence). The CDR3 runs 11 residues. CDR3 amino acids: CASSPERWQYF. The CDR3 DNA sequence: TGTGCCAGCAGCCCAGAGCGCTGGCAGTACTTC.